Listed below are T cell receptor beta chains from one sample, sequenced in a study of Ad26.COV2.S vaccination and SARS-CoV-2 variants. This table comes from immunoSEQ multiplex PCR, and its TCRdb copy is limited to in-frame clones, with some not included. The sample consists of some 190,000 clones, roughly nine tenths of them appearing once. Source: peripheral blood, taken after recovery from COVID-19. Source of these receptors: a human donor who had recovered from COVID-19. The CDR3 runs from the conserved cysteine through the conserved F or W. Each record gives: D gene, V gene, J gene, clone size, CDR3 DNA, CDR3 protein. A D gene is named only where the DNA matches it firmly. Not all rows give a size; the values are once, few, many and, for expanded clones, a class.

.,TRBV6-5,TRBJ2-5,.,TGTGCCAGCATAAATCTGGGCCGCCAAGAGACCCAGTACTTC,CASINLGRQETQYF
TRBD1,TRBV19,TRBJ1-2,.,TGTGCCAGTAGTACCGACAGGGGGCGGACCTATGGCTACACCTTC,CASSTDRGRTYGYTF
TRBD2,TRBV12-3/TRBV12-4,TRBJ2-1,.,TGTGCCAGCAGTTTGTCTAGCGGCAATGAGCAGTTCTTC,CASSLSSGNEQFF
.,TRBV27,TRBJ1-1,.,TGTGCCAGCAGTTTATCGGAGGGGTTTGAAGCTTTCTTT,CASSLSEGFEAFF
TRBD1,TRBV4-1,TRBJ2-7,.,TGCGCCAGCAGCCGTCTACAGGGGTCCTCCTACGAGCAGTACTTC,CASSRLQGSSYEQYF
.,TRBV28,TRBJ2-2,.,TGTGCCAGCAGGCCCAGGACGAGGAACACCGGGGAGCTGTTTTTT,CASRPRTRNTGELFF
.,TRBV6-5,TRBJ2-2,few,TGTGCCAGCAGTTACAAAGGGTCCCTTAACACCGGGGAGCTGTTTTTT,CASSYKGSLNTGELFF
.,TRBV7-9,TRBJ1-1,.,TGTGCCAGCAGCTTAGAGGGGGGGTTCGCTGAAGCTTTCTTT,CASSLEGGFAEAFF
.,TRBV29-1,TRBJ1-1,.,TGCAGCGTTACCCCAGGGGACACTGAAGCTTTCTTT,CSVTPGDTEAFF
TRBD1,TRBV18,TRBJ1-5,.,TGTGCCAGCTCACCAAATGAACAGGGGGCCGGGCAGCCCCAGCATTTT,CASSPNEQGAGQPQHF
.,TRBV5-1,TRBJ2-2,.,TGCGCCAGCACCCTGACTAGGAGGGACACCGGGGAGCTGTTTTTT,CASTLTRRDTGELFF
TRBD1,TRBV6-1,TRBJ1-4,.,TGTGCCAGCAGTGGGGGACAGTCCCCATCGACCGGAGAAAAACTGTTTTTT,CASSGGQSPSTGEKLFF
.,TRBV6-5,TRBJ1-3,.,TGTGCCAGCAGTTATCGGTCATCTGGAAACACCATATATTTT,CASSYRSSGNTIYF
.,TRBV30,TRBJ2-1,.,TGTGCCTCCTCAGGAGCGGCCGGATACAATGAGCAGTTCTTC,CASSGAAGYNEQFF
.,TRBV5-5,TRBJ1-2,.,TGTGCCAGCACCTTAACAAGACCTAACTATGGCTACACCTTC,CASTLTRPNYGYTF
.,TRBV20-1,TRBJ2-7,.,TGCAGTGCTAGTCACCTTACAGGGCATCGGACCTACGAGCAGTACTTC,CSASHLTGHRTYEQYF
TRBD2,TRBV11-3,TRBJ2-1,.,TGTGCCAGCAGCTCCTCCGTGGGGGCGGGAGGATACAATGAGCAGTTCTTC,CASSSSVGAGGYNEQFF
.,TRBV5-8,TRBJ2-1,.,TGTGCCAGCAGCTTCCTCACCGGGACCCTACCTCGGGTGCAGTTCTTC,CASSFLTGTLPRVQFF
TRBD1,TRBV5-1,TRBJ2-3,.,TGCGCCAGCAGCCTGGGACAGACCGGCACAGATACGCAGTATTTT,CASSLGQTGTDTQYF
TRBD2,TRBV27,TRBJ2-1,.,TGTGCCAGCAGTCCGGGGGAAGCGGGAGGTTACAATGAGCAGTTCTTC,CASSPGEAGGYNEQFF
TRBD2,TRBV7-3,TRBJ2-5,.,TGTGCCAGCAGCTCCGCCGGGACTAGCGGGCAAGAGACCCAGTACTTC,CASSSAGTSGQETQYF
.,TRBV30,TRBJ1-2,.,TGTGCCTGGAGTGCGGACCGGGGAATAAACTATGGCTACACCTTC,CAWSADRGINYGYTF
.,TRBV28,TRBJ1-2,.,TGTGCCAGCAGTCCGTCGCATGGCTACACCTTC,CASSPSHGYTF
.,TRBV29-1,TRBJ2-1,.,TGCAGCGTTGAACCGGGCGAGATGCAGTTCTTC,CSVEPGEMQFF
.,TRBV5-1,TRBJ2-7,.,TGCGCCAGCAGCTCCAGAGCAGGGGAGCACGAGCAGTACTTC,CASSSRAGEHEQYF
TRBD1,TRBV4-1,TRBJ2-5,.,TGCGCCAGCAGCCAAGAAGGCAGGGGGCTAGAGACCCAGTACTTC,CASSQEGRGLETQYF
.,TRBV2,TRBJ1-1,.,TGTGCCAGCAGTGAAGTAGAGGTATACCCTGAAGCTTTCTTT,CASSEVEVYPEAFF
TRBD2,TRBV6-4,TRBJ2-1,.,TGTGCCAGCAGTGACTCAAGCGGGGGGGCCAATGAGCAGTTCTTC,CASSDSSGGANEQFF
TRBD2,TRBV7-9,TRBJ2-1,.,TGTGCCAGCAGCTTAGCGAGGACTAGCGGGGGGAATGAGCAGTTCTTC,CASSLARTSGGNEQFF
.,TRBV6-5,TRBJ2-1,few,TGTGCCAGCAGTTACCCAGGGTCAGGGTACAATGAGCAGTTCTTC,CASSYPGSGYNEQFF
.,TRBV25-1,TRBJ1-5,.,TGTGCCAGCCAGGCTGGGGATCAGCCCCAGCATTTT,CASQAGDQPQHF
TRBD2,TRBV2,TRBJ2-1,.,TGTGCCAGCAGTCAACTAGCGATGAGGGACAATGAGCAGTTCTTC,CASSQLAMRDNEQFF
.,TRBV2,TRBJ2-3,.,TGTGCCAGCAGTGAAGCAACCTCAGGTGCGCAGTATTTT,CASSEATSGAQYF
.,TRBV5-8,TRBJ2-7,.,TGTGCCAGCAGCCGGGGACGAGGTCGAGGAGGTCAGAGCTCCTACGAGCAGTACTTC,CASSRGRGRGGQSSYEQYF
.,TRBV24-1,TRBJ1-5,once,TGTGCCACCAGTCCAGGGGACAGCAATCAGCCCCAGCATTTT,CATSPGDSNQPQHF
.,TRBV7-9,TRBJ2-3,.,TGTGCCAGCAGCTTAGTGCAGGGTGGGATAGATACGCAGTATTTT,CASSLVQGGIDTQYF
.,TRBV7-9,TRBJ2-7,.,TGTGCCAGCAGCTTAACGGCTAGCGCAGGAAACGAGCAGTACTTC,CASSLTASAGNEQYF
.,TRBV6-5,TRBJ1-1,.,TGTGCCAGCAGAGCAGGGCACACTGAAGCTTTCTTT,CASRAGHTEAFF
TRBD1,TRBV19,TRBJ1-6,.,TGTGCCAGTAGTATCGACAGGGGAGTTAATTCACCCCTCCACTTT,CASSIDRGVNSPLHF
.,TRBV7-3,TRBJ2-2,.,TGTGCCAGCAGCTCACATCTCAGCACCGGGGAGCTGTTTTTT,CASSSHLSTGELFF
TRBD1,TRBV18,TRBJ1-5,.,TGTGCCAGCTCTCGGGGCCGAAAAACTCTACAGGGGAGCAATCAGCCCCAGCATTTT,CASSRGRKTLQGSNQPQHF
TRBD2,TRBV19,TRBJ2-3,.,TGTGCCAGTAGTCGGGCAGCGGGACCCGCAGATACGCAGTATTTT,CASSRAAGPADTQYF
TRBD1,TRBV28,TRBJ2-3,once,TGTGCCAGCAGTTTGCGGACAGGGAGCACAGATACGCAGTATTTT,CASSLRTGSTDTQYF
.,TRBV4-1,TRBJ1-6,.,TGCGCCAGCAGCCTCCCCCCGGCAGGGAGCGATTCACCCCTCCACTTT,CASSLPPAGSDSPLHF
TRBD2,TRBV9,TRBJ2-7,.,TGTGCCAGCAGCGAAGCCGGGACTAGCTCCTACGAGCAGTACTTC,CASSEAGTSSYEQYF
.,TRBV3-1/TRBV3-2,TRBJ1-4,.,TGTGCCTGCGGGGGGCAGACGCCCTCGAGAGAAAAACTGTTTTTT,CACGGQTPSREKLFF
TRBD2,TRBV5-1,TRBJ2-1,.,TGCGCCAGCAGCTTGCGGACTAGCGGGGGGGTTAGCAATGAGCAGTTCTTC,CASSLRTSGGVSNEQFF
.,TRBV27,TRBJ2-2,.,TGTGCCAGCAGTCTCATTAGGTTCGCGAACACCGGGGAGCTGTTTTTT,CASSLIRFANTGELFF
.,TRBV19,TRBJ1-4,once,TGTGCCAGTAGTATAAGTGGGGCGCTGGCTAATGAAAAACTGTTTTTT,CASSISGALANEKLFF
TRBD2,TRBV4-2,TRBJ2-1,once,TGTGCCAGCAGCCCGATTTCCCCCTCAGCGGGAGGGCAGAATGAGCAGTTCTTC,CASSPISPSAGGQNEQFF
.,TRBV2,TRBJ2-1,.,TGTGCCAGCAGTGAAAGCGGAAGGGGTGGGGAGCAGTTCTTC,CASSESGRGGEQFF
.,TRBV11-2,TRBJ2-2,.,TGTGCCAGCAGCTTAGCAGGGTACACCGGGGAGCTGTTTTTT,CASSLAGYTGELFF